The 8 T cell receptor beta chains below were found in one sample sequenced in a study of low-dose radiotherapy and immunotherapy resistance in tumors. Sample time point: after trial treatment. Treatment given: LDRT plus nivolumab, ipilimumab, low-dose cyclophosphamide and aspirin (RACIN trial). Covering alpha and beta chains, TRAV- and TRBV-specific primers were used for the first-strand cDNA. With a V-primer adapter and a constant-region primer, TCRs were amplified for around 20 PCR cycles. One entry per CDR3 protein, called by TCRdb with MiXCR from the reads. This sample has about 100,000 distinct CDR3 sequences, with 20% found just once. Sample: PBMCs, taken after low-dose radiotherapy plus immunotherapy. These receptors were obtained from a male donor with prostate cancer.

This clonotype was counted at least ten times. This chain links TRBV5-1 with TRBJ2-2, with D perhaps TRBD1 or TRBD2 (6 bases each). V was shortened by 6 bases and J by 1 base, with 10 bases between the two germline ends. CDR1 and CDR2 from the germline V gene are SGHRS and YFSETQ. This CDR3 is 14 amino acids long. CDR3: CASKEGGNTGELFF. CDR3 nucleotide sequence: TGCGCCAGCAAAGAGGGGGGGAACACCGGGGAGCTGTTTTTT.

The CDR3 spells CASSQVRGGDTQYF. CDR3 in DNA: TGTGCCAGCAGCCAAGTACGGGGGGGGGATACGCAGTATTTT. This sequence joins TRBV3-1 and TRBJ2-3, with 8 bases identical to TRBD2. Germline-derived CDR1 and CDR2 are LGHDT and YNNKEL (reference sequence). The CDR3 loop spans 14 amino acids. V trimming: 1 base; J trimming: 6 bases; junction bases outside the gene matches: 3.

Ten or more counts support this clonotype. J is TRBJ1-5 and V is TRBV7-9; D not certain. Trimming stripped 1 base from V and 0 bases from J, with 7 bases between. Germline values: CDR1 SEHNR, CDR2 FQNEAQ (reference sequence). This CDR3 region has 15 residues. The CDR3 here is CASSLGTYSNQPQHF. The DNA of the CDR3 is TGTGCCAGCAGCTTAGGGACTTATAGCAATCAGCCCCAGCATTTT.

This clonotype was picked up many times. V gene TRBV6-2 or TRBV6-3 combines with J gene TRBJ1-3, with D uncertain. The ends were cut back, 2 bases at V and 0 bases at J, with 17 bases in the middle. Germline loops: CDR1 MNHEY, CDR2 SVGEGT. The CDR3 runs 18 residues. Written as DNA, the CDR3 is TGTGCCAGCAGTTACCCGACCACGGAACGGTTCTCTGGAAACACCATATATTTT. It translates to CASSYPTTERFSGNTIYF.

At least ten counts were recorded for this clonotype. V usage is TRBV19 and J usage is TRBJ2-1; 13 bases line up with TRBD2. Germline V CDR1 and CDR2: LNHDA, SQIVND (reference sequence). Germline trimming cut 4 bases from V and 10 bases from J; bases unmatched to any gene: 13. The CDR3 consists of 17 residues. DNA for the CDR3: TGTGCCAGTAGTAAAGGGACCCGGACTAGCGGGGGTGGGGAGCAGTTCTTC. Its protein product is CASSKGTRTSGGGEQFF.

This clonotype has ten or more counts. The chain combines TRBV6-2 or TRBV6-3 with TRBJ2-1; 11 bases match TRBD2. CDR1 and CDR2 from the germline V gene are MNHEY and SVGEGT. The CDR3 has 16 amino acids. Germline trimming cut 6 bases from V and 5 bases from J; bases unmatched to any gene: 9. CDR3 region: CASRVIAGGGHNEQFF. CDR3 DNA: TGTGCCAGCAGGGTTATAGCGGGGGGGGGTCACAATGAGCAGTTCTTC.

This clonotype was counted ten times or more. V usage is TRBV24-1 and J usage is TRBJ2-3; the D call may be TRBD1 or TRBD2 (7 bases each). Per the germline V gene, CDR1 is KGHDR and CDR2 is SFDVKD. V lost 3 bases to trimming and J lost 4 bases, with 16 bases between them. The CDR3 runs to 16 residues. The CDR3: CATSDHGRGGADTQYF. For the CDR3, the DNA is TGTGCCACCAGTGATCACGGCAGGGGGGGTGCAGATACGCAGTATTTT.

The V gene is TRBV5-5, the J gene TRBJ1-1; no firm D call. Germline V lookup: CDR1 SGHKS, CDR2 YYEKEE (reference sequence). This CDR3 is built from 14 residues. The V and J ends lost 0 bases and 5 bases respectively, with 11 bases between them. The CDR3 sequence: CASSLGQMGTEAFF. CDR3 bases: TGTGCCAGCAGCTTGGGTCAGATGGGGACTGAAGCTTTCTTT.